The clone carrying this TCR beta chain was detected only a few times. Its cognate antigen is unknown. Germline DNA was extracted too, while blood RNA derived from unsorted whole blood. The data derive from a study of tumor-infiltrating lymphocytes in primary liver carcinoma. Overall study: Stage T1-T3 N0M0 tumors measured roughly 4.2 to 10 cm at most. Study outcomes and limitations: Samples, which were bulk and unsorted, did not allow CD4+ and CD8+ repertoires to be compared. Researchers found tumor-adjacent and tumor-blood pairs overlapped less than tumor region pairs.

TCR beta cDNA was made from approximately 540 ng total RNA with a constant-region primer. Libraries for TCR beta were built through three nested multiplex PCR rounds, which together made up a slightly modified ARM-PCR procedure. TCRdb analysed the multiplex PCR reads with MiXCR anew, one entry per CDR3 protein. The sample records some 180,000 distinct CDR3 sequences, about 60% being singletons. Input material: peripheral blood. The receptor was isolated from a man aged 40-50 years with primary liver carcinoma and hepatitis B virus infection.

CDR3 sequence: CASSYALAGAYEQYF. The CDR3 region has the DNA TGTGCCAGCAGTTACGCACTAGCGGGGGCCTACGAGCAGTACTTC. J is TRBJ2-7 and V is TRBV6-5, with 11 positions matching TRBD2. V gave up 2 bases and J gave up 2 bases; unmatched junction bases: 2. CDR1 MNHEY and CDR2 SVGAGI come from the germline V gene. The CDR3 contains 15 residues.